Sequencing of this TCR beta chain was carried out in a study of regulatory T cells in long-lasting Graves disease. The sample holds a few counts of this clonotype. Relying on iRepertoire HTBI primers and Arm-PCR of CDR3 regions, the team built TCR beta libraries. TCRdb independently ran MiXCR on the multiplex PCR reads; one entry per CDR3 protein. This table has roughly 500,000 distinct CDR3 sequences, about 13% appearing once. Specified time point: newly diagnosed GD, antithyroid drugs for less than 3 months. Preparation of the TCR library used RNA extracted from PBMCs. Graves' disease diagnoses used American Thyroid Association guidelines. The CDR3 sequence is 15 residues long. V gave up 0 bases and J gave up 2 bases; unmatched junction bases: 5. Germline V gene lookup returns CDR1 DFQATT and CDR2 SNEGSKA (reference sequence). These data were likewise used in another study, on T cells in Graves' hyperthyroidism and ophthalmopathy.

The J gene is TRBJ2-7, the V gene TRBV20-1; 9 nucleotides line up with TRBD1. This clonotype originated in a man aged 25-45 years with Graves disease. The sequenced sample was peripheral blood mononuclear cells (PBMCs), obtained at new diagnosis, from a patient treated with antithyroid drugs. The CDR3 DNA reads as TGCAGTGCTAGAGATGGGGGGACAGGGACCTACGAGCAGTACTTC. It yields the protein CSARDGGTGTYEQYF.